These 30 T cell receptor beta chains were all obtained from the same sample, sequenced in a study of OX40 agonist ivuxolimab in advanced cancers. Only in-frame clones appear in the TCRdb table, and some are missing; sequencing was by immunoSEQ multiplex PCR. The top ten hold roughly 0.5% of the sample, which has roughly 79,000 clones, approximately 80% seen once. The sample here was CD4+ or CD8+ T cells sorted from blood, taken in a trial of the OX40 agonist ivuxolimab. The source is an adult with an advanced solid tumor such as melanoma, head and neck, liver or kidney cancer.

CDR3 loop: CASSYSGAAGELFF. CDR3 sequence (DNA): TGTGCCAGCAGTTACTCGGGGGCCGCCGGGGAGCTGTTTTTT. This chain connects TRBV6-6 to TRBJ2-2; a possible D gene is TRBD1 (6 bases). The germline V gene has CDR1 MNHNY and CDR2 SVGAGI (reference sequence). This CDR3 region has 14 residues. V dropped 0 bases and J dropped 6 bases, with 8 bases sitting between them.

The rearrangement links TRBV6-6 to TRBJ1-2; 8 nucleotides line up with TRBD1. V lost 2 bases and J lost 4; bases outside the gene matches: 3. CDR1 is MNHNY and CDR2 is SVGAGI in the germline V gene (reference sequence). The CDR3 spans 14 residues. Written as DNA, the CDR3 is TGTGCCAGCAGTTACCGAACAGGGGGCTATGGCTACACCTTC. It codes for CASSYRTGGYGYTF.

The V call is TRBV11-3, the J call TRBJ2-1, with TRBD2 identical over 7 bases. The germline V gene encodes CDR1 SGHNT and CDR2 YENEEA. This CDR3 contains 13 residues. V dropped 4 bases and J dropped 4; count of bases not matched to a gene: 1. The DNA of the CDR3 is TGTGCCAGCAGCTCGCGGGAGTACAATGAGCAGTTCTTC. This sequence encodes CASSSREYNEQFF.

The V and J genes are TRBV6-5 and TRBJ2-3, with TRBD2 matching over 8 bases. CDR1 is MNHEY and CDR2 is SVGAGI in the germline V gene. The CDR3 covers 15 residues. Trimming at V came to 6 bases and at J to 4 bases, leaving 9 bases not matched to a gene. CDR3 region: CASSQAGGLPDTQYF. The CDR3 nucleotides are TGTGCCAGCAGCCAGGCGGGGGGACTTCCAGATACGCAGTATTTT.

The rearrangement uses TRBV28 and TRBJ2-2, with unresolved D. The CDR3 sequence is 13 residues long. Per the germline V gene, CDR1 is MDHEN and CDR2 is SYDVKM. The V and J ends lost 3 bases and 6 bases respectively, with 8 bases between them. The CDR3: CASSLGWAGELFF. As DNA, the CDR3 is TGTGCCAGCAGTTTGGGGTGGGCCGGGGAGCTGTTTTTT. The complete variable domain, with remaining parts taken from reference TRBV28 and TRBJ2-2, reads DVKVTQSSRYLVKRTGEKVFLECVQDMDHENMFWYRQDPGLGLRLIYFSYDVKMKEKGDIPEGYSVSREKKERFSLILESASTNQTSMYLCASSLGWAGELFFGEGSRLTVL.

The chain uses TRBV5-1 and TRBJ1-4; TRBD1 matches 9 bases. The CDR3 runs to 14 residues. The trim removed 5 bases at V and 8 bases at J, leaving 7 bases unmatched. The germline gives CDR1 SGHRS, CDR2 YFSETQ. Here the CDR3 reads CASSSRTGDEKLFF. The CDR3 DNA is TGCGCCAGCAGTTCTAGGACAGGGGACGAAAAACTGTTTTTT. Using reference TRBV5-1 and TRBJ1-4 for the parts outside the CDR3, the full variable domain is KAGVTQTPRYLIKTRGQQVTLSCSPISGHRSVSWYQQTPGQGLQFLFEYFSETQRNKGNFPGRFSGRQFSNSRSEMNVSTLELGDSALYLCASSSRTGDEKLFFGSGTQLSVL.

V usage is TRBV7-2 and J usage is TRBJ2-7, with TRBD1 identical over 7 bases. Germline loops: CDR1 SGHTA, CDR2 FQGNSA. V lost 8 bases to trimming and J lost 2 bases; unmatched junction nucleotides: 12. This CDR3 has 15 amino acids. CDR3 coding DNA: TGTGCCAGCGGAACTCTAGACAGGGTCCCCTACGAGCAGTACTTC. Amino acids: CASGTLDRVPYEQYF.

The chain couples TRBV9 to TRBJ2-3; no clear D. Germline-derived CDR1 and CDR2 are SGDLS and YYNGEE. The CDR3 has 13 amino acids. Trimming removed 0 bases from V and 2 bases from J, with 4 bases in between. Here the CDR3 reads CASSVETTDTQYF. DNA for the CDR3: TGTGCCAGCAGCGTAGAGACCACAGATACGCAGTATTTT.

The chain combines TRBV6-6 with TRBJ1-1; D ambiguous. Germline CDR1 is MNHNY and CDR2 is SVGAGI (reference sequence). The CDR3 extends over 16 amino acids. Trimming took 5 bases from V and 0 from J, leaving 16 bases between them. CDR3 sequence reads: CASSPSGQIVNTEAFF. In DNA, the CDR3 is TGTGCCAGCAGTCCCTCGGGCCAAATCGTGAACACTGAAGCTTTCTTT.

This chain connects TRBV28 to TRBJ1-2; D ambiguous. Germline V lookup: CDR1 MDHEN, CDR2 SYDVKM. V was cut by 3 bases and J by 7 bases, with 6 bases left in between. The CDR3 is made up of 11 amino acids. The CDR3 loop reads CASSFGVGYTF. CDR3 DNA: TGTGCCAGCAGTTTCGGGGTTGGCTACACCTTC.

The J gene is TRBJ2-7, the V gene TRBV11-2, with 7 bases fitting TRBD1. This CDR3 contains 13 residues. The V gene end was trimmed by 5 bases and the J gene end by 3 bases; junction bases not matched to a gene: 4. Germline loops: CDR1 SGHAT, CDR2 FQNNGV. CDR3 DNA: TGTGCCAGCAGCCGGGACAGAAGCTACGAGCAGTACTTC. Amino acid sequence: CASSRDRSYEQYF.

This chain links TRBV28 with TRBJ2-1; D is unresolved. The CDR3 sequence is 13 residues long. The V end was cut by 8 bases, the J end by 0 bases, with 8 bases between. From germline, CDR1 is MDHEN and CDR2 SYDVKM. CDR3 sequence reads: CASFSISYNEQFF. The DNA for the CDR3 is TGTGCCAGCTTCAGTATCTCCTACAATGAGCAGTTCTTC.

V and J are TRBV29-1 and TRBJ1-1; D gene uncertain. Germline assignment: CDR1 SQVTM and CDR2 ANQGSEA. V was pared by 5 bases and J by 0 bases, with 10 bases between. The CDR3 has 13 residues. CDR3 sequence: CSVYGNLNTEAFF. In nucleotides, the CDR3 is TGCAGCGTTTACGGAAACTTGAACACTGAAGCTTTCTTT.

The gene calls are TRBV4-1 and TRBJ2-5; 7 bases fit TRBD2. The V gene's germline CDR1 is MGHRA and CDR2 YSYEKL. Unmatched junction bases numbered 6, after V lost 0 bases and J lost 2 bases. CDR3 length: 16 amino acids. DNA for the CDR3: TGCGCCAGCAGCCAAGATTGGAGCGGGGCACAAGAGACCCAGTACTTC. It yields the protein CASSQDWSGAQETQYF.

CDR3 nucleotide sequence: TGTGCCAGCAGCCAAAAGGGGACAGGGTGGACGGATACGCAGTATTTT. As protein: CASSQKGTGWTDTQYF. The chain uses TRBV7-9 and TRBJ2-3; TRBD1 matches 9 bases. The CDR3 covers 16 residues. V lost 5 bases to trimming and J lost 6 bases; unmatched junction nucleotides: 12. Looked up from germline, CDR1 is SEHNR and CDR2 is FQNEAQ (reference sequence).

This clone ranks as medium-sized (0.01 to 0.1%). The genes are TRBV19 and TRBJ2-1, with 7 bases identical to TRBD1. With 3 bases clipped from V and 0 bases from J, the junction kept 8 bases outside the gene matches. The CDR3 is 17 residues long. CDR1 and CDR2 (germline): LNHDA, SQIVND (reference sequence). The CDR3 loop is CASSMSWTGSSYNEQFF. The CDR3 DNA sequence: TGTGCCAGTAGTATGTCGTGGACAGGTAGCTCCTACAATGAGCAGTTCTTC. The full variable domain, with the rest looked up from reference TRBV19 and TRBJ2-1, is DGGITQSPKYLFRKEGQNVTLSCEQNLNHDAMYWYRQDPGQGLRLIYYSQIVNDFQKGDIAEGYSVSREKKESFPLTVTSAQKNPTAFYLCASSMSWTGSSYNEQFFGPGTRLTVL.

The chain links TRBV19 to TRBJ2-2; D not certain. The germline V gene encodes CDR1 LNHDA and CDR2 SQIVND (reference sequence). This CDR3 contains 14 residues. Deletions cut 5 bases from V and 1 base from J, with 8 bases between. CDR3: CASSLRQNTGELFF. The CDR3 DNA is TGTGCCAGTAGTCTCCGACAGAACACCGGGGAGCTGTTTTTT.

The CDR3 DNA is TGTGCCAGCAGCCGAGGGTGGGAGGACACTGAAGCTTTCTTT. This sequence encodes CASSRGWEDTEAFF. This chain joins TRBV27 and TRBJ1-1, with unresolved D. With 6 bases removed from V and 3 bases from J, the gap between germline ends came to 14 bases. Germline assignment: CDR1 MNHEY and CDR2 SMNVEV (reference sequence). The CDR3 consists of 14 residues.

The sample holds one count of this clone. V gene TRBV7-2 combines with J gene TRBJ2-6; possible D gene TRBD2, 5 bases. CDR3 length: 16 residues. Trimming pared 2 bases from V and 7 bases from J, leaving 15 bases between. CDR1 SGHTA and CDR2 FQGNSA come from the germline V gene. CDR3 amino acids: CASSLQSGPVANVLTF. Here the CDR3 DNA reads TGTGCCAGCAGCTTACAAAGCGGTCCTGTAGCCAACGTCCTGACTTTC.

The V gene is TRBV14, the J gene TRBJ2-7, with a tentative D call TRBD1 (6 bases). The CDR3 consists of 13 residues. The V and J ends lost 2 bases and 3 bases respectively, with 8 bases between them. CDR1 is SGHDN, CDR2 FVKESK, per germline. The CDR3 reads CASSQYRDYEQYF. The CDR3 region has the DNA TGTGCCAGCAGCCAATACAGGGACTACGAGCAGTACTTC.

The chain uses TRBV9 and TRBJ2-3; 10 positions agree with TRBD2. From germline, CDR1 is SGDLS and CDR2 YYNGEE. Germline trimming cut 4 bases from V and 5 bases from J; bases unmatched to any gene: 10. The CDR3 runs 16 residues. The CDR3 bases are TGTGCCAGCAGCCTTAGAGCGGGAGGGGGAGAAGATACGCAGTATTTT. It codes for CASSLRAGGGEDTQYF.

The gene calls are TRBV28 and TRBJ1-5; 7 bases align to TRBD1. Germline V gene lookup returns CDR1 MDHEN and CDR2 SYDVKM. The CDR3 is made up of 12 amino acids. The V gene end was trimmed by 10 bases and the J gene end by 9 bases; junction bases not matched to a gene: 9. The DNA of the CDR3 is TGTGCCACCGAGACAGGGACAAGGCCCCAGCATTTT. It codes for CATETGTRPQHF. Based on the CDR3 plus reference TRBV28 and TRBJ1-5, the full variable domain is DVKVTQSSRYLVKRTGEKVFLECVQDMDHENMFWYRQDPGLGLRLIYFSYDVKMKEKGDIPEGYSVSREKKERFSLILESASTNQTSMYLCATETGTRPQHFGDGTRLSIL.

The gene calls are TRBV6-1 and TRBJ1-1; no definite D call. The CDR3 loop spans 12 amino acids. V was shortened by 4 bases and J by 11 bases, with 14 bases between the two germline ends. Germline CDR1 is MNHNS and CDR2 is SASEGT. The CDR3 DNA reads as TGTGCCAGCAGTGCGGGATCAAAGGTGGCTTTCTTT. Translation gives CASSAGSKVAFF.

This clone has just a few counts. CDR3 nucleotides: TGCAGCGTGAAAGGGATTTCGAACACTGAAGCTTTCTTT. Amino acid sequence: CSVKGISNTEAFF. This rearrangement joins TRBV29-1 to TRBJ1-1; no reliable D call. Trimming removed 6 bases from V and 1 base from J, with 12 bases in between. Germline CDR1 is SQVTM and CDR2 is ANQGSEA. The CDR3 is 13 amino acids.

This CDR3 reads CASSLESGRETQYF. The DNA for the CDR3 is TGTGCCAGCAGCTTAGAGTCAGGGAGAGAGACCCAGTACTTC. The V call is TRBV11-2, the J call TRBJ2-5; D assignment may be TRBD1 or TRBD2 (5 bases each). This CDR3 has 14 residues. V was cut by 0 bases and J by 4 bases, with 9 bases left in between. Germline values: CDR1 SGHAT, CDR2 FQNNGV.

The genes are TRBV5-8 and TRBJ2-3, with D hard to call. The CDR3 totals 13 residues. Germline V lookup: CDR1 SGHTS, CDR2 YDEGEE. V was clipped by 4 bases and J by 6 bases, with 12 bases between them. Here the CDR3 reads CASSLYRSDTQYF. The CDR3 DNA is TGTGCCAGCAGCCTCTATCGGAGCGATACGCAGTATTTT.

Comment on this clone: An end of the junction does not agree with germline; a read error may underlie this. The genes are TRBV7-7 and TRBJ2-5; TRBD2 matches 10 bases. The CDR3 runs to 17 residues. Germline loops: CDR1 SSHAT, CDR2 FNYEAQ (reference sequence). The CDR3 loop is CASSLEAWTSGQETQYF. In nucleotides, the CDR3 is TGTGCTAGCAGCTTAGAGGCGTGGACTAGCGGTCAAGAGACCCAGTACTTC.

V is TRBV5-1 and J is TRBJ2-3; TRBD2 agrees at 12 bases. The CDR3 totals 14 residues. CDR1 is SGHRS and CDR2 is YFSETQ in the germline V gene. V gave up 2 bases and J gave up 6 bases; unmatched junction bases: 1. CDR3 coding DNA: TGCGCCAGCAGCTTCACTAGCGGGGGGGATACGCAGTATTTT. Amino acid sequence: CASSFTSGGDTQYF.

CDR3 protein: CASSERGRAGTGGYTF. DNA for the CDR3: TGTGCCAGCAGTGAAAGAGGCAGGGCTGGAACTGGAGGCTACACCTTC. This chain connects TRBV6-1 to TRBJ1-2; maybe TRBD1 (5 bases). Germline CDR1 is MNHNS and CDR2 is SASEGT. This CDR3 spans 16 amino acids. V dropped 2 bases and J dropped 8 bases, with 21 bases sitting between them.

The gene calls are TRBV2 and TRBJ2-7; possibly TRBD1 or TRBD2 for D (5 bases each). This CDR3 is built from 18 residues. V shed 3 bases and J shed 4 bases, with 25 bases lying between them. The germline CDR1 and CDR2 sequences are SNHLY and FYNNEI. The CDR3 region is CASSDENWLPGPRYEQYF. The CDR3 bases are TGTGCCAGCAGTGACGAAAATTGGCTACCGGGACCCAGGTACGAGCAGTACTTC.